A selection of T cell receptor beta chains follows, all from one sample in a study of blood T cell repertoires in COVID-19. Profiling relied on immunoSEQ multiplex PCR, and the TCRdb table lists in-frame clones only, not all of them. The data contain just under 65,000 clones, more than 75% of them singletons. Sequenced material: peripheral blood. These receptors were taken from a woman aged 80 or over with acute or convalescent COVID-19. Both conserved end residues are trimmed from each CDR3.

CDR3aa	v_gene	j_gene
ASAGGGLVTEAF	TRBV27	TRBJ1-1
ASSPWGQGAGETQY	TRBV19	TRBJ2-5
ASSLGQLAGELF	TRBV7-6	TRBJ2-2
AWSAWTGNQPQH	TRBV30	TRBJ1-5
ASSQVAGLEPQH	TRBV4-3	TRBJ1-5
ASSLQTVGRSPLH	TRBV5-4	TRBJ1-6
ASSYVGGETQY	TRBV6-5	TRBJ2-5
ASSSSGSNQPQH	TRBV7-3	TRBJ1-5
ASTRRRSNQPQH	TRBV5-6	TRBJ1-5
ASSSTGYGNTIY	TRBV5-6	TRBJ1-3
ASSSRENTEAF	TRBV27	TRBJ1-1
ASSTKQGFGNQPQH	TRBV19	TRBJ1-5
ASLGLAGNPQETQY	TRBV5-1	TRBJ2-5
ATSGTGGNAGELF	TRBV24-1	TRBJ2-2
ASREGGAGAQY	TRBV6-5	TRBJ2-5
ASSRTGGNSPLH	TRBV5-1	TRBJ1-6
ASKDSYATNEKLF	TRBV5-5	TRBJ1-4
ASSFAGRIYNEQF	TRBV11-2	TRBJ2-1
ASSPDKTGELF	TRBV5-6	TRBJ2-2
ATSDPPLAGVDTQY	TRBV24-1	TRBJ2-3
ASSQEPVNYGYT	TRBV4-1	TRBJ1-2
ASSKDRGNQPQH	TRBV6-5	TRBJ1-5
ASRLLRYEQY	TRBV2	TRBJ2-7
ASSLMRLKNTGELF	TRBV7-2	TRBJ2-2
SVETGSANIQY	TRBV29-1	TRBJ2-4
ASSLPRQTINNEQF	TRBV28	TRBJ2-1
ASSRDPSQLYNEQF	TRBV7-9	TRBJ2-1
ASSLDNAANYGYT	TRBV5-1	TRBJ1-2
ASSPSGNYRTDTQY	TRBV11-2	TRBJ2-3
AVGTGYEQY	TRBV10-3	TRBJ2-7
ASSVREGDTQY	TRBV5-4	TRBJ2-3
ASSGTSGVNTGELF	TRBV3-1/TRBV3-2	TRBJ2-2
ASSLRGDRGLNVNTEAF	TRBV11-2	TRBJ1-1
AISPGTGSEGNEKLF	TRBV10-3	TRBJ1-4
ASSPDRGPSDEQF	TRBV5-4	TRBJ2-1
ASSRDRGLGEKLF	TRBV18	TRBJ1-4
ASSSPAGDPNEQF	TRBV19	TRBJ2-1
ASSFGGGGTDTQY	TRBV7-9	TRBJ2-3
ASSFGGRDEQY	TRBV5-4	TRBJ2-7
ATSQQGNTEAF	TRBV19	TRBJ1-1